Presented here are 9 T cell receptor beta chains from one specimen sequenced in a study of a mutant IDH1 vaccine in newly diagnosed glioma. Time point in this sample: week 35, safety follow-up. Vaccination comprised doses that each held 300 ug of mutant IDH1 20-mer peptide, plus topical imiquimod. Sequencing used immunoSEQ multiplex PCR; TCRdb keeps in-frame clones, though not all of them. The table includes 42,000 or so clones, approximately 80% detected once. These receptors' antigens are unknown. Sequencing was performed on PBMCs, taken from a glioma patient whose treatment included an IDH1 peptide vaccine. The receptors shown here come from a woman in her forties or fifties with glioma.

The genes are TRBV5-6 and TRBJ2-6; D remains ambiguous. The CDR3 length is 17 residues. V was shortened by 0 bases and J by 0 bases, with 10 bases between the two germline ends. Germline loops: CDR1 SGHDT, CDR2 YYEEEE. The CDR3 protein is CASSLGHAYSGANVLTF. In DNA form, the CDR3 reads TGTGCCAGCAGCTTGGGTCACGCCTACTCTGGGGCCAACGTCCTGACTTTC.

The chain carries TRBV6-4 and TRBJ1-5; D is ambiguous. This CDR3 is 18 amino acids long. Germline V gives CDR1 MRHNA, CDR2 SNTAGT. Trimming pared 4 bases from V and 0 bases from J, leaving 19 bases between. Here the CDR3 reads CASSGLKDTSHSNQPQHF. The CDR3 coding sequence is TGTGCCAGCAGTGGCCTAAAAGACACCTCGCATAGCAATCAGCCCCAGCATTTT.

The rearrangement joins TRBV5-6 to TRBJ1-5; the match to TRBD1 covers 7 bases. The V segment lost 0 bases and the J segment 5 bases; nucleotides outside the gene matches: 5. The CDR3 length is 15 residues. Germline V gives CDR1 SGHDT, CDR2 YYEEEE. CDR3 DNA: TGTGCCAGCAGCTTGGGGAACAGGGGCGATCAGCCCCAGCATTTT. Encoded protein: CASSLGNRGDQPQHF.

The V gene is TRBV5-1, the J gene TRBJ2-7; D is perhaps TRBD1 or TRBD2 (5 bases each). Trimming stripped 3 bases from V and 5 bases from J, with 12 bases between. CDR3 length equals 13 residues. Germline CDR1 is SGHRS and CDR2 is YFSETQ. CDR3 in amino acids: CASSWGSDNEQYF. The CDR3 region has the DNA TGCGCCAGCAGCTGGGGGTCCGACAACGAGCAGTACTTC.

V and J are TRBV5-4 and TRBJ1-1, with D unclear. Germline CDR1 is SGHNT and CDR2 is YYREEE (reference sequence). This CDR3 has 15 amino acids. V was trimmed by 0 bases and J by 1 base, leaving 10 bases between them. Here the CDR3 reads CASSLVQRKNTEAFF. The CDR3 coding sequence is TGTGCCAGCAGCTTGGTTCAGAGAAAGAACACTGAAGCTTTCTTT.

The chain combines TRBV5-1 with TRBJ2-5; 8 bases agree with TRBD1. Per germline, CDR1 SGHRS and CDR2 YFSETQ. This CDR3 spans 15 amino acids. J was trimmed by 4 bases and V by 3 bases; bases with no gene match: 8. Written as DNA, the CDR3 is TGCGCCAGCAGCTCTTCAACCGGGACAGGAGAGACCCAGTACTTC. This translates into CASSSSTGTGETQYF.

The V call is TRBV19, the J call TRBJ2-7, with TRBD1 matching over 7 bases. Germline loops: CDR1 LNHDA, CDR2 SQIVND (reference sequence). The CDR3 loop spans 16 amino acids. Trimming at V came to 7 bases and at J to 0 bases, leaving 12 bases not matched to a gene. The CDR3 loop is CASIGRQGGSSYEQYF. CDR3 bases: TGTGCCAGTATCGGCCGACAGGGCGGAAGCTCCTACGAGCAGTACTTC.

The chain employs TRBV7-9 and TRBJ1-1; 8 bases map to TRBD1. This CDR3 is 15 amino acids long. Looked up from germline, CDR1 is SEHNR and CDR2 is FQNEAQ (reference sequence). V lost 5 bases, J lost 11 bases, and 16 bases stayed unmatched. The CDR3, as DNA: TGTGCCAGCAGCCTTGCTGGGACAGGTGGGGAGCGGGCTTTCTTT. Its protein is CASSLAGTGGERAFF.

The chain combines TRBV5-1 with TRBJ2-7, with D uncertain. This CDR3 spans 14 amino acids. V was pared by 3 bases and J by 1 base, with 11 bases between. The germline V gene encodes CDR1 SGHRS and CDR2 YFSETQ. The CDR3 DNA follows: TGCGCCAGCAGCTCCACCGACGGATCCTACGAGCAGTACTTC. Protein product: CASSSTDGSYEQYF.